This TCR beta chain appears in the sequencing data of a study of shared clonotypes between healthy human individuals. The table lists this clone with a few counts. A far larger clone is off by one base, so a read error is likely. Trimming took off 10 bases at V and 0 bases at J, with 10 bases between the two ends. The CDR3 is 12 residues long. CDR1 is MNHEY, CDR2 SVGAGI, per germline. Only in-frame clones appear in the TCRdb table, and some are missing; sequencing was by immunoSEQ multiplex PCR. Here the sample spans approximately 100,000 clones, roughly two thirds being singletons. The chain combines TRBV6-5 with TRBJ2-7, with a tentative D call TRBD1 (6 bases). The sequence derives from a man aged 25 to 45 in good health. Sequencing used memory CD8+ T cells sorted from blood. Subset noted: CD45RO+ cells pooled with CCR7-negative TemRA cells. The CDR3 coding sequence is TGTGCCACCCGGGACATCTCCTACGAGCAGTACTTC. Protein: CATRDISYEQYF.